The next 15 T cell receptor beta chains were all read from a single sample in a study of cytomegalovirus exposure and HLA in healthy donors. PCR amplification relied on 60 Vbeta primers (plus 13 Jbeta primers). Profiled with immunoSEQ multiplex PCR; TCRdb holds only in-frame clones, not every one. The table includes 150,000 or so clones, around 80% detected once. The sample was PBMCs. These receptors were collected from a man in his fifties in good health and CMV-seronegative.

The V and J genes are TRBV28 and TRBJ2-7; possible D gene TRBD1, 5 bases. The germline V and J ends were trimmed by 1 base and 4 bases, with 8 bases remaining between them. CDR1 is MDHEN, CDR2 SYDVKM, per germline. There are 13 residues in the CDR3. The CDR3 is CASSLSGPYEQYF. CDR3 nucleotides: TGTGCCAGCAGTTTATCAGGGCCGTACGAGCAGTACTTC. Complete variable domain (other parts from reference TRBV28 and TRBJ2-7): DVKVTQSSRYLVKRTGEKVFLECVQDMDHENMFWYRQDPGLGLRLIYFSYDVKMKEKGDIPEGYSVSREKKERFSLILESASTNQTSMYLCASSLSGPYEQYFGPGTRLTVT.

V gene TRBV25-1 combines with J gene TRBJ1-5; D unresolved. Germline V gene data show CDR1 as MGHDK and CDR2 as SYGVNS. V lost 3 bases and J lost 7, with 13 bases in between. This CDR3 region has 14 residues. The DNA for the CDR3 is TGTGCCAGCAGTGACCGGACCCGGGGACAGCCCCAGCATTTT. Residues: CASSDRTRGQPQHF.

J is TRBJ2-1 and V is TRBV6-1, with 10 nucleotides matching TRBD2. Per germline, CDR1 MNHNS and CDR2 SASEGT. V trimming: 6 bases; J trimming: 4 bases; junction bases outside the gene matches: 6. This CDR3 has 15 amino acids. In DNA, the CDR3 is TGTGCCAGCAGCTTAGCGGGAGGACGTTACAATGAGCAGTTCTTC. Protein: CASSLAGGRYNEQFF.

This clone was found once. This rearrangement joins TRBV6-1 to TRBJ1-4; TRBD1 matches at 8 bases. V trimming: 5 bases; J trimming: 5 bases; junction bases outside the gene matches: 4. The germline gives CDR1 MNHNS, CDR2 SASEGT. The CDR3 loop spans 14 amino acids. The CDR3 DNA is TGTGCCAGCAGTCAGACAGGGGTAAATGAAAAACTGTTTTTT. It is translated as CASSQTGVNEKLFF.

This clone was detected only once. The rearrangement joins TRBV6-5 to TRBJ1-5, with D unclear. This CDR3 comprises 15 residues. The V gene's germline CDR1 is MNHEY and CDR2 SVGAGI. Deletions cut 0 bases from V and 2 bases from J, with 8 bases between. The CDR3 DNA reads as TGTGCCAGCAGTTACTCAGCAATAGGCAATCAGCCCCAGCATTTT. Its translation: CASSYSAIGNQPQHF.

The chain combines TRBV2 with TRBJ2-2; tentatively, D is TRBD1 (6 bases). Trimming took off 4 bases at V and 1 base at J, with 7 bases between the two ends. Germline-derived CDR1 and CDR2 are SNHLY and FYNNEI. The CDR3 covers 14 residues. The CDR3, as DNA: TGTGCCAGCAGTGCGGGACAGAACACCGGGGAGCTGTTTTTT. Translating it yields CASSAGQNTGELFF.

The chain has TRBV6-1 and TRBJ2-1, with D perhaps TRBD2 (7 bases). V lost 6 bases, J lost 8 bases, and 20 bases lay in between. CDR1 is MNHNS and CDR2 is SASEGT in the germline V gene. CDR3 length: 15 amino acids. The CDR3 DNA sequence: TGTGCCAGCAGCCCCCTGGGGGGGGGCCCCTATGAGCAGTTCTTC. Its protein product is CASSPLGGGPYEQFF.

The rearrangement joins TRBV29-1 to TRBJ1-2, with 11 bases matching TRBD1. The V segment lost 4 bases and the J segment 7 bases; nucleotides outside the gene matches: 14. CDR3 length: 16 residues. Germline V gene data show CDR1 as SQVTM and CDR2 as ANQGSEA. In DNA, the CDR3 is TGCAGCGTTGGGGGGGCCGGGGGACAGGGGGTCTCTGGCTACACCTTC. Protein: CSVGGAGGQGVSGYTF.

V and J are TRBV5-1 and TRBJ2-7; 10 bases match TRBD1. V was clipped by 4 bases and J by 4 bases; unmatched bases: 2. The CDR3 is 13 residues long. CDR1 SGHRS and CDR2 YFSETQ come from the germline V gene. CDR3 coding DNA: TGCGCCAGCAGCGGACAGGGGGGATACGAGCAGTACTTC. It yields the protein CASSGQGGYEQYF.

The chain is built from TRBV5-1 and TRBJ2-7, with D maybe TRBD2 (6 bases). The CDR3 has 13 amino acids. The germline CDR1 and CDR2 sequences are SGHRS and YFSETQ. V gave up 4 bases and J gave up 2 bases, with 10 bases separating them. CDR3 nucleotides: TGCGCCAGCAGCCTTAGCGGTCCCTACGAGCAGTACTTC. Amino acid sequence: CASSLSGPYEQYF.

The chain uses TRBV11-2 and TRBJ1-5, with TRBD1 matching over 11 bases. Trimming at V came to 3 bases and at J to 4 bases, leaving 2 bases not matched to a gene. Germline V gene lookup returns CDR1 SGHAT and CDR2 FQNNGV. The CDR3 consists of 15 residues. This CDR3 reads CASSLGTGGNQPQHF. CDR3 bases: TGTGCCAGCAGCTTGGGGACAGGGGGGAATCAGCCCCAGCATTTT.

V is TRBV7-8 and J is TRBJ2-2; D gene ambiguous. This CDR3 has 14 residues. Germline V gene lookup returns CDR1 SGHVS and CDR2 FQNEAQ. The V and J ends lost 6 bases and 1 base respectively, with 9 bases between them. The CDR3 reads CASRHPENTGELFF. CDR3 sequence (DNA): TGTGCCAGCAGGCACCCAGAGAACACCGGGGAGCTGTTTTTT.

This chain uses TRBV5-1 with TRBJ1-3; D might be TRBD1 (5 bases). Germline CDR1 and CDR2: SGHRS and YFSETQ. Trimming removed 4 bases at V and 0 bases at J, with 14 bases between. This CDR3 has 16 residues. DNA for the CDR3: TGCGCCAGCAGCAACACTGGGGCCTTCTCTGGAAACACCATATATTTT. It codes for CASSNTGAFSGNTIYF.

This clone was recorded once. This chain links TRBV5-1 with TRBJ2-5, with 8 bases that match TRBD2. J was trimmed by 5 bases and V by 3 bases; bases with no gene match: 9. Germline lookup yields CDR1 SGHRS and CDR2 YFSETQ. This CDR3 is built from 15 residues. Here the CDR3 reads CASSSGTREGETQYF. For the CDR3, the DNA is TGCGCCAGCAGCTCCGGGACTAGGGAAGGGGAGACCCAGTACTTC.

This chain uses TRBV10-3 with TRBJ1-4, with 11 positions matching TRBD1. This CDR3 comprises 16 residues. Per the germline V gene, CDR1 is ENHRY and CDR2 is SYGVKD. V was clipped by 7 bases and J by 3 bases; unmatched bases: 7. The CDR3 DNA is TGTGCCATCAATGGACAGGGGGCGCATTCTAATGAAAAACTGTTTTTT. Protein product: CAINGQGAHSNEKLFF.